This TCR beta chain was found in a study of early stage breast cancer tumors. V shed 1 base, J shed 3 bases, and the junction held 12 bases outside the gene matches. The V gene's germline CDR1 is MNHEY and CDR2 SMNVEV (reference sequence). The CDR3 is 19 amino acids. The data were produced by immunoSEQ multiplex PCR, yet TCRdb's version contains in-frame clones alone and is incomplete. The data hold about 28,000 clones, with less than 85% observed a single time. The TCR originated in a person between 55 and 70 years old with breast cancer. The sample was blood. The gene calls are TRBV27 and TRBJ1-2; TRBD1 matches 12 bases. The DNA of the CDR3 is TGTGCCAGCAGTTTATTACGCCCGGGACAGGGGGCGCTGGACTATGGCTACACCTTC. Its protein product is CASSLLRPGQGALDYGYTF.